This T cell receptor beta chain originates from a study of cytotoxic CD8 clonotypes in ibrutinib-treated CLL. Some clones are missing from TCRdb's copy, which holds only in-frame ones; the method was immunoSEQ multiplex PCR. The sample has 15,000 to 20,000 clones, about 81% seen once. The germline gives CDR1 WNHNN, CDR2 SYGVQD (reference sequence). CDR3 size: 18 residues. V was shortened by 5 bases and J by 1 base, with 23 bases between the two germline ends. A single count supports this clone. The sample here was PBMCs, taken before ibrutinib treatment. This chain connects TRBV10-1 to TRBJ2-5; maybe TRBD1 (6 bases). The TCR was taken from a human donor with chronic lymphocytic leukemia. In nucleotides, the CDR3 is TGCGCCAGCAGTACCAACAGGGCTAGGAAAAGGAGCCAAGAGACCCAGTACTTC. Translation: CASSTNRARKRSQETQYF.